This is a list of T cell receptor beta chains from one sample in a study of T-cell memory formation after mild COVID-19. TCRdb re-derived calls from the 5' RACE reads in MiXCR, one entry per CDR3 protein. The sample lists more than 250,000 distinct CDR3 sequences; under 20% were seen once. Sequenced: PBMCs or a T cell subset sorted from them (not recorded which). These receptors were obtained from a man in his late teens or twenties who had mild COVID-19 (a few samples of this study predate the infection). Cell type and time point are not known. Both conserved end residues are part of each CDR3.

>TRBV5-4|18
CASSSGTALTELGNIQYF
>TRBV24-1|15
CATSDPGTSEETQYF
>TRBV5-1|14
CASSWEQNTDTQYF
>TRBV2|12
CASMDSNTEAFF
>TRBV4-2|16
CASSQEGLNSNQPQHF
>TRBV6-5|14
CASTRGQGASPLHF
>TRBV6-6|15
CASSYGRLYTDTQYF
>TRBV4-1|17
CASSQDGTSGGNNEQFF
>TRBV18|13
CASSPGDTGGAFF
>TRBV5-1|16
CASSYDRVVVATEAFF
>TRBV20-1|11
CSASYQETQYF
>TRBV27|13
CASKETGTDTQYF
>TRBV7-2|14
CASSPGQGEYTQYF